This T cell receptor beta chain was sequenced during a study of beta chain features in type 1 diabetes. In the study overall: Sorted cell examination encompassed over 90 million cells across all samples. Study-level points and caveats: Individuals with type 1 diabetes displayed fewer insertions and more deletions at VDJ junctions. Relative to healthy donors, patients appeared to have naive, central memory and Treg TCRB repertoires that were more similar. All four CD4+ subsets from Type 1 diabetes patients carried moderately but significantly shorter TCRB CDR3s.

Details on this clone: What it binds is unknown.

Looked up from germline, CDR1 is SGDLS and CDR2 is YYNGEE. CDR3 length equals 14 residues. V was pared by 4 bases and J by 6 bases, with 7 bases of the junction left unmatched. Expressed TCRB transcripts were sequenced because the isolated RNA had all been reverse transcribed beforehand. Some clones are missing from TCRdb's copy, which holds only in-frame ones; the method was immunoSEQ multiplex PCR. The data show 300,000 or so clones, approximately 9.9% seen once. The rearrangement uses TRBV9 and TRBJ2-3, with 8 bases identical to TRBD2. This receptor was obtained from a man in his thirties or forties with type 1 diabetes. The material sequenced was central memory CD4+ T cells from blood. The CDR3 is CASSITPSGDTQYF. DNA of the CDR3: TGTGCCAGCAGCATAACCCCTAGCGGGGATACGCAGTATTTT.